One and the same sample provided the 4 T cell receptor beta chains below, sequenced in a study of identifying expanded T cells in peripheral blood. Clones were sequenced by immunoSEQ multiplex PCR, and TCRdb holds only the in-frame ones, with some missing. In the table there are 100,000 to 150,000 clones, roughly 82% of which are singletons. Sequenced input: blood. Receptor source: a person between 18 and 70 years old in good health.

The rearrangement uses TRBV16 and TRBJ1-1, with D tentatively TRBD1 (6 bases). This CDR3 contains 17 residues. The V end lost 4 bases, the J end lost 1 base, and 19 bases lay between the germline ends. CDR1 KGHSY and CDR2 FQNENV come from the germline V gene. The CDR3 sequence is CASSPGTPRAGNTEAFF. CDR3 DNA sequence: TGTGCCAGCAGCCCTGGGACACCTCGGGCGGGGAACACTGAAGCTTTCTTT.

V is TRBV11-2 and J is TRBJ1-2; 7 positions agree with TRBD1. V lost 3 bases, J lost 3 bases, and 7 bases stayed unmatched. Germline V lookup: CDR1 SGHAT, CDR2 FQNNGV. CDR3 size: 15 residues. CDR3 in amino acids: CASSFSPQGYYGYTF. The CDR3 region has the DNA TGTGCCAGCAGCTTTTCCCCACAGGGGTACTATGGCTACACCTTC.

The rearrangement links TRBV5-6 to TRBJ2-7, with D unresolved. Trimming cost V 4 bases and J 0 bases, with 5 bases left between them. CDR3 length: 12 amino acids. Germline-derived CDR1 and CDR2 are SGHDT and YYEEEE. In DNA, the CDR3 is TGTGCCAGCAGCGCAGGCTCCTACGAGCAGTACTTC. This encodes CASSAGSYEQYF.

The chain recombines TRBV27 with TRBJ1-2, with a possible D match to TRBD1 (5 bases). Germline CDR1 is MNHEY and CDR2 is SMNVEV (reference sequence). This CDR3 comprises 13 residues. The V and J ends lost 3 bases and 4 bases respectively, with 9 bases between them. This chain's CDR3 is CASSLGGGYGYTF. The CDR3 region has the DNA TGTGCCAGCAGTTTGGGGGGGGGCTATGGCTACACCTTC.